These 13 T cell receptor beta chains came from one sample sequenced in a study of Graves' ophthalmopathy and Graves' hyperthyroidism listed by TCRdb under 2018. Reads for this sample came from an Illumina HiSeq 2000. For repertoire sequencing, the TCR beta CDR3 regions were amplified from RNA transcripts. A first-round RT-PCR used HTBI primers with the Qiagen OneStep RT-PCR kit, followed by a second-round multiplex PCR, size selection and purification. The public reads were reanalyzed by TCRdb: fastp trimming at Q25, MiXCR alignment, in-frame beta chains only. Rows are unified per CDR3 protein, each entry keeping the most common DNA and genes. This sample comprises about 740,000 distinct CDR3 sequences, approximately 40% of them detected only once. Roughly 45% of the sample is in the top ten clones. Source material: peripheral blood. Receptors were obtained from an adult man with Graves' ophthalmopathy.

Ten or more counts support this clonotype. CDR3 nucleotides: TGTGCCAGCAGCTTGGCTCAGGGGGCAGGCTACACCTTC. It encodes CASSLAQGAGYTF. The rearrangement uses TRBV5-6 and TRBJ1-2; 8 bases fit TRBD1. After removal of 0 bases from V and 8 bases from J, the junction contained 3 bases not matched to a gene. There are 13 residues in the CDR3. Germline V gene lookup returns CDR1 SGHDT and CDR2 YYEEEE.

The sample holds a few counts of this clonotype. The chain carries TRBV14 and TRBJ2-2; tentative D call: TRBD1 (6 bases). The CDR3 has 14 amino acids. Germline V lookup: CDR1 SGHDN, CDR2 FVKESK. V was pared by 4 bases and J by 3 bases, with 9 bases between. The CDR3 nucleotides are TGTGCCAGCAGCCGCGACAGGCACACCGGGGAGCTGTTTTTT. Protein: CASSRDRHTGELFF.

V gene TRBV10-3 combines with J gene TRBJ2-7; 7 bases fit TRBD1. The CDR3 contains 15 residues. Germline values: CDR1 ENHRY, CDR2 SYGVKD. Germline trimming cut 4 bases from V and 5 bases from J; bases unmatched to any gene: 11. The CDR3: CAISAVGTVRNEQYF. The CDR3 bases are TGTGCCATCAGTGCTGTAGGGACAGTTCGTAACGAGCAGTACTTC.

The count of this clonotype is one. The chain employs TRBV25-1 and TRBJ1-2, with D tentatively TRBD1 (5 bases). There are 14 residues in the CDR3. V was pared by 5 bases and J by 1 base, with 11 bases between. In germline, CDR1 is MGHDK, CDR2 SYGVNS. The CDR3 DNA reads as TGTGCCAGCAGTTGGGACGCCCTTAACTATGGCTACACCTTC. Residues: CASSWDALNYGYTF.

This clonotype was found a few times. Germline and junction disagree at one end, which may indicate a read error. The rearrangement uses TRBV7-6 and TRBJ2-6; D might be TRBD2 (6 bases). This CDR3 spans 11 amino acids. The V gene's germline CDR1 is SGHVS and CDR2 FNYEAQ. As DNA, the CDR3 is TGTGCCAGCAGCTCCGGAGGGGCATTGGCTTTC. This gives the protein CASSSGGALAF.

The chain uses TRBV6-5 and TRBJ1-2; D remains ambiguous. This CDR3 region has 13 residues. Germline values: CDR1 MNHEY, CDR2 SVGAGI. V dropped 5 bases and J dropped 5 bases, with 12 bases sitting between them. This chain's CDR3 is CASSTGNLYGYTF. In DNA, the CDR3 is TGTGCCAGCAGTACCGGTAATCTATATGGCTACACCTTC.

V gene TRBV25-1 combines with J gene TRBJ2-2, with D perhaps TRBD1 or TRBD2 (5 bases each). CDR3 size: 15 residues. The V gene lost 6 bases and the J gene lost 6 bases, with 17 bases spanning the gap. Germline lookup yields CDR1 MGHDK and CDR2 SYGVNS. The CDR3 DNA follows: TGTGCCAGCAGCTTAGCTGGGACGGGGCCCGGGGAGCTGTTTTTT. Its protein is CASSLAGTGPGELFF.

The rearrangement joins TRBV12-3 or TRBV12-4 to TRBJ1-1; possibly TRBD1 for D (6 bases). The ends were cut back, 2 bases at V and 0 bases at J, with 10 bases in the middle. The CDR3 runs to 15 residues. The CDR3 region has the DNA TGTGCCAGCAGTTTAACGGGACAAGTGAACACTGAAGCTTTCTTT. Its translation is CASSLTGQVNTEAFF.

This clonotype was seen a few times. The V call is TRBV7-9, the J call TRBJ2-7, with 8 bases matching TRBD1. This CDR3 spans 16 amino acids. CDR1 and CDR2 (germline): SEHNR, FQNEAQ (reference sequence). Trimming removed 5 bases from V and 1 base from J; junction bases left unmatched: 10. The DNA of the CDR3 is TGTGCCAGCAGCGGCGTCCTTGACAGGGGTTCCTACGAGCAGTACTTC. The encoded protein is CASSGVLDRGSYEQYF.

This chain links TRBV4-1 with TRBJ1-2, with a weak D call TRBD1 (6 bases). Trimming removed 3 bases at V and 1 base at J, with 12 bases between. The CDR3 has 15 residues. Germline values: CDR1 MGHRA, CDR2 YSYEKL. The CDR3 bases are TGCGCCAGCAGCCACGGACAGATACATAACTATGGCTACACCTTC. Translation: CASSHGQIHNYGYTF.

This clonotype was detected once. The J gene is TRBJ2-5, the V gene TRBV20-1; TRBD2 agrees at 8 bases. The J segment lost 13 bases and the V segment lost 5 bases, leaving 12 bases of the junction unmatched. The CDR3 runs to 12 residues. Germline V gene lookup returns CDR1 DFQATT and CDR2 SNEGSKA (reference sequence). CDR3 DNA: TGCAGTGCTGGACCCACGGCGGGAGGCATGTACTTC. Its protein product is CSAGPTAGGMYF.

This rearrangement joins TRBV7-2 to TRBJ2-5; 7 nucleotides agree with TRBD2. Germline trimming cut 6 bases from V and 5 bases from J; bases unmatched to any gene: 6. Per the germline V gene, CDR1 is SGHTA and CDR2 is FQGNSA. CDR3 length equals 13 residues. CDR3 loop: CASRLGGPETQYF. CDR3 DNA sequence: TGTGCCAGCAGGCTGGGAGGGCCGGAGACCCAGTACTTC.

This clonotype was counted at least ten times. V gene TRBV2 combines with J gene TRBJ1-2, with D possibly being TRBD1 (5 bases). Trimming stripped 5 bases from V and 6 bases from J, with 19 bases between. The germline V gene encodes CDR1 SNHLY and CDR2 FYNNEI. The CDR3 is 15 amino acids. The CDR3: CASSQDTGTKDGYTF. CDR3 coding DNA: TGTGCCAGCAGTCAAGACACCGGGACTAAGGATGGCTACACCTTC. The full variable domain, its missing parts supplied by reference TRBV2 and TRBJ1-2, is EPEVTQTPSHQVTQMGQEVILRCVPISNHLYFYWYRQILGQKVEFLVSFYNNEISEKSEIFDDQFSVERPDGSNFTLKIRSTKLEDSAMYFCASSQDTGTKDGYTFGSGTRLTVV.